This note documents a single T cell receptor (beta chain) sequence. Its binding antigen is unknown. No per-base quality is available; no much larger clone lies one base away. The immunoSEQ Assay, a bias-controlled multiplex PCR, was used to amplify TCRbeta CDR3 regions from genomic DNA. As for the original processing: Within the assay, amplification of reference gene primers was used to estimate how many nucleated cells each sample contained. To quantify the absolute abundance of each unique TCRbeta CDR3 rearrangement, sequence reads were collapsed and filtered. For each sample, productive Simpson clonality was calculated by taking the square root of Simpson's diversity index across productive rearrangements. TCRdb retrieved this table from immuneACCESS and kept in-frame rearrangements only. Not all clones are present; in checked studies, unresolved V genes account for under half, and no reason is known for the remainder. Clone size and the V and J calls come from that table; the DNA yielded D and trimming. The sample records tens of thousands of clones, 87% of which are singletons. The top ten clones comprise around 15% of the sample.

This entry is derived from a study of blood T cell repertoires in COVID-19 (TCRdb year 2020). Study-level background: The collaborator samples originated in the United States, Italy and Spain and spanned the acute and convalescent phases of COVID-19. Sample metadata almost always included a de-identified subject ID, COVID-19 status, age in years and sex. Deeply sampled blood TCRbeta repertoires from subjects exposed to, actively infected with, or recovered from COVID-19 were included in the dataset. The samples were drawn from the first 160 participants of the ongoing ImmuneRACE study and from about 1,200 subjects provided by 6 global collaborators. The repertoires were released in a freely available public database intended as a resource for research on the immune response to SARS-CoV-2. The prospective study material was composed of cDNA or gDNA derived from T cells, B-cell-depleted T cells, or PBMCs. HLA class I and class II types, where available, came from metadata supplied by the sample provider rather than from assay-based typing. The full study reports these points: Clinical and demographic metadata were provided uncurated, with the amount varying by source and participant.

V and J are truncated by 0 bases and 0 bases respectively, leaving an intervening sequence of 12 bases. The germline V gene (reference sequence) gives CDR1 as GTSNPN and CDR2 as SVGIG. The CDR3 contains 16 residues, cysteine and phenylalanine counted. Only CDR3 DNA is held: 48 bases, read in frame from base 1. Whole blood was collected in K2EDTA tubes by collaborating institutions according to the institutions' own protocols. Collaborator samples were shipped for TCRbeta analysis as frozen whole blood, isolated PBMCs, or DNA extracted from either sample type. Recombination joined TRBV30 with TRBJ2-1; the D gene is perhaps TRBD2, from 6 matching bases. This receptor was taken from a male donor with acute or convalescent COVID-19. The specimen was peripheral blood. The CDR3 region has the sequence CAWSVPWRDSYNEQFF. The DNA is as follows: TGTGCCTGGAGTGTACCATGGCGGGACTCCTACAATGAGCAGTTCTTC.